A selection of T cell receptor beta chains follows, all from one sample in a study of CD8+CD57+ T cells in acquired aplastic anemia. TCRdb fed the reads into MiXCR, producing one record per CDR3 protein. This sample has about 110,000 distinct CDR3 sequences, with about half found just once. Sequencing was done on a sample of sorted CD4+, CD8+, or CD8+CD57+ T cells (not recorded which) from PBMCs. The source of these receptors is a human donor in good health, serving as a control. Each CDR3 is given with its conserved first and last residue. The D gene is left open where the match is weak. Size is stated for part of the rows, as once, few or many counts, or as a class when the clone is expanded.

J gene	V gene	D gene	clone size	CDR3 DNA	CDR3 protein
TRBJ2-5	TRBV5-5	-	-	TGTGCCAGCAGTGACGGCCTAGCACAAGAGGCCCAGTACTTT	CASSDGLAQEAQYF
TRBJ2-1	TRBV20-1	-	-	TGCAGTGGTAGCTCCGATTGGAATGAGCAGTTCTTC	CSGSSDWNEQFF
TRBJ1-5	TRBV24-1	TRBD1	-	TGTGCCACCAGTGATTCTCGGACAGGCCGGGGGACCCAGCATTTT	CATSDSRTGRGTQHF
TRBJ2-5	TRBV7-8	-	many	TGTGCCAGCAGCCCCGGGTCGGGGTGGGAGACCCAGTACTTC	CASSPGSGWETQYF
TRBJ2-7	TRBV9	-	many	TGTGCCAGCAGCGGAGAGATGAGCTCCTACGAGCAGTACTTC	CASSGEMSSYEQYF
TRBJ1-1	TRBV2	TRBD1	-	TGTGCCAGCAGTGACCGTTTGGACAGGGAAGCTTTCTTT	CASSDRLDREAFF
TRBJ1-2	TRBV19	TRBD1	-	TGTGCCAGTAGTACCCTCCCCGGACAGGCTTATGGCTACACCTTC	CASSTLPGQAYGYTF
TRBJ1-6	TRBV7-9	-	-	TGTGCCAGCAGTCCAATCGGGTCGGGTTCACCCCTCCACTTT	CASSPIGSGSPLHF
TRBJ1-2	TRBV20-1	TRBD1	-	TGCAGTGCTATTGACAGGGGATCCTATGGCTACACCTTC	CSAIDRGSYGYTF
TRBJ2-3	TRBV7-3	-	-	TGTGCCAGCAGCTCCAGAAAGGGCGGCACAGATACGCAGTATTTT	CASSSRKGGTDTQYF
TRBJ2-1	TRBV11-1	TRBD1	-	TGTGCCAGCAGCTTAGCGCTCCGGACAGGGAGACCTAAGGGGGGACTGAATGAGCAGTTCTTC	CASSLALRTGRPKGGLNEQFF
TRBJ1-5	TRBV6-1	-	-	TGTGCCAGCAGTGAATTGGGCAGGGATAAAGATCAGCCCCAGCATTTT	CASSELGRDKDQPQHF
TRBJ1-1	TRBV29-1	TRBD1	-	TGCAGCGTTCTACCTCGGGACAGGGAGACTGAAGCTTTCTTT	CSVLPRDRETEAFF
TRBJ2-1	TRBV29-1	TRBD1	-	TGCAGCGGACGCAGGGGGCGGGATGAGCAGTTCTTC	CSGRRGRDEQFF
TRBJ1-1	TRBV28	TRBD1	-	TGTGCCAGCAGTTCGGGGGGGAGGACAGGGAGGTACACTGAAGCTTTCTTT	CASSSGGRTGRYTEAFF
TRBJ1-1	TRBV29-1	-	-	TGCAGCGTTGCCCGGATGCTCGACGCTGAAGCTTTCTTT	CSVARMLDAEAFF
TRBJ1-1	TRBV5-1	-	many	TGCGCCAGCCCCTACCCTGGGCAGAAGAACACTGAAGCTTTCTTT	CASPYPGQKNTEAFF
TRBJ2-3	TRBV19	TRBD1	-	TGTGCCAGTAGTATAGTCCCCCCATGGACAGGGAAGGCAGATACGCAGTATTTT	CASSIVPPWTGKADTQYF
TRBJ2-2	TRBV12-3/TRBV12-4	-	-	TGTGCCAGCAGTTTTAACCTCCAGACGGCGAACACCGGGGAGCTGTCTTTT	CASSFNLQTANTGELSF
TRBJ1-1	TRBV29-1	-	-	TGCAGCGCAACTAACATGGAGGGCACTGAAGCCTTCTTT	CSATNMEGTEAFF
TRBJ2-3	TRBV24-1	-	-	TGTGCCACCAGTGTAGGACACACAGATACGCAGTATTTT	CATSVGHTDTQYF
TRBJ1-3	TRBV2	-	few	TGTGCCAGCAGGACAGGTGGAAACACCATATATTTT	CASRTGGNTIYF
TRBJ2-7	TRBV24-1	-	once	TGTGCCACCAGTGACAGGGGGGACTACGAGCAGTACTTC	CATSDRGDYEQYF
TRBJ2-3	TRBV11-2	-	-	TGTGCCAGCAGCTTAGGGGGTGGGCCCACAGATACGCAGTATTTT	CASSLGGGPTDTQYF
TRBJ2-2	TRBV7-3	TRBD2	many	TGTGCCAGCAGCACGGGGACTAGCGCTTGGTCCGGGGAGCTGTTTTTT	CASSTGTSAWSGELFF
TRBJ1-6	TRBV5-5	-	-	TGTGCCAGCAGCTTAGGCCCCAGAGGTTCACCCCTCCACTTT	CASSLGPRGSPLHF
TRBJ1-1	TRBV2	TRBD1	-	TGTGCCAGCAGGACGGGACAGGGGAACACTGAAGCTTTCTTT	CASRTGQGNTEAFF
TRBJ2-1	TRBV4-1	TRBD1	many	TGCGCCAGCAGCCAAGATTCGGGACAGGGCGCCAATGAGCAGTTCTTC	CASSQDSGQGANEQFF